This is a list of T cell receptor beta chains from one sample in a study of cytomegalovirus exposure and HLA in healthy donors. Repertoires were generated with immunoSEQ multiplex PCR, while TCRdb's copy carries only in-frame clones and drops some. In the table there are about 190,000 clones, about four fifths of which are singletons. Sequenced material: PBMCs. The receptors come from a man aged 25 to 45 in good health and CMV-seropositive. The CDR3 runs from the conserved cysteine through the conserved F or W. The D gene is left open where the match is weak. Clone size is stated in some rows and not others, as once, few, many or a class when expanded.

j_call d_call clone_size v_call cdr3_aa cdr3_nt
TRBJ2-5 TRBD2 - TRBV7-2 CASSRNSGGGGETQYF TGTGCCAGCAGCCGTAATAGCGGGGGGGGTGGGGAGACCCAGTACTTC
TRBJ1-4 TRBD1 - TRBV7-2 CASSLGDSGEKLFF TGTGCCAGCAGCTTAGGGGACAGCGGGGAAAAACTGTTTTTT
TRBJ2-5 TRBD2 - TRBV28 CASTNPRGATSGQETQYF TGTGCCAGCACCAACCCTAGGGGGGCGACTAGCGGCCAAGAGACCCAGTACTTC
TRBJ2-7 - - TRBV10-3 CAISESEGLYYEQYF TGTGCCATCAGTGAGTCGGAGGGACTGTACTACGAGCAGTACTTC
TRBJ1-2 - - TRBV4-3 CASSQELSLRKMTAYGYTF TGCGCCAGCAGCCAAGAGCTGTCGCTTAGGAAGATGACAGCCTATGGCTACACCTTC
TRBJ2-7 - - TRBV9 CASSVSPSYEQYF TGTGCCAGCAGCGTATCCCCGTCCTACGAGCAGTACTTC
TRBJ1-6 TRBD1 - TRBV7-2 CASSLGQGATGSPLHF TGTGCCAGCAGCTTAGGACAGGGGGCGACGGGTTCACCCCTCCACTTT
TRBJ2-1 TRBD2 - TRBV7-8 CASSLGTSGSDEQFF TGTGCCAGCAGCTTAGGGACTAGCGGGAGCGATGAGCAGTTCTTC
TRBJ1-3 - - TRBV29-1 CSVIPTLRTDHGNTIYF TGCAGCGTTATTCCTACATTACGGACTGACCATGGAAACACCATATATTTT
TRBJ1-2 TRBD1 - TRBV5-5 CASSLVDRSYGYTF TGTGCCAGCAGCTTGGTGGACAGGTCCTATGGCTACACCTTC
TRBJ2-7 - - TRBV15 CATSRVVAQSSYEQYF TGTGCCACCAGCAGAGTGGTGGCCCAAAGCTCCTACGAGCAGTACTTC
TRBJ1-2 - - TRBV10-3 CAIRPKGSYGYTF TGTGCCATCAGACCAAAAGGGAGCTATGGCTACACCTTC
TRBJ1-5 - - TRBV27 CASSLFYRQDQPQHF TGTGCCAGCAGTTTGTTTTACCGGCAGGATCAGCCCCAGCATTTT
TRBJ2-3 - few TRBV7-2 CASSTGRGQQLGDTQYF TGTGCCAGCAGCACCGGGCGGGGACAGCAACTGGGGGATACGCAGTATTTT
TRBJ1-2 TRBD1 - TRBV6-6 CASINSGTGHYGYTF TGTGCCAGCATCAATTCCGGGACAGGGCACTATGGCTACACCTTC
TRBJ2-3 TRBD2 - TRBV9 CASSSGLAGSSDTQYF TGTGCCAGCAGCTCGGGACTAGCGGGGTCCTCGGATACGCAGTATTTT
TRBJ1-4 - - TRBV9 CASSRTAGKLFF TGTGCCAGCAGCCGGACAGCCGGAAAACTGTTTTTT
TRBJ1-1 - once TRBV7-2 CASSPRGTEAFF TGTGCCAGCAGCCCCAGGGGCACTGAAGCTTTCTTT
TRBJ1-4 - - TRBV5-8 CASSLEAARKLFF TGTGCCAGCAGCTTGGAGGCGGCAAGAAAACTGTTTTTT
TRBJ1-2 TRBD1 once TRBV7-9 CASIKGTARIYGYTF TGTGCCAGCATAAAAGGGACAGCCCGAATTTATGGCTACACCTTC
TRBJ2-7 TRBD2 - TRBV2 CASSDRAGGYEQYF TGTGCCAGCAGTGACAGGGCGGGGGGCTACGAGCAGTACTTC
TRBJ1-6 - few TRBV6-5 CASRRGRKYNSPLHF TGTGCCAGCCGCCGCGGCCGGAAATATAATTCACCCCTCCACTTT
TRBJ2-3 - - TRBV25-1 CASSEPGADTQYF TGTGCCAGCAGTGAACCCGGGGCAGATACGCAGTATTTT
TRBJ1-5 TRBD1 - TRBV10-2 CASSPGQGFVGNQPQHF TGCGCCAGCAGCCCGGGACAGGGGTTTGTAGGCAATCAGCCCCAGCATTTT
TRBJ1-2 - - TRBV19 CASGTAGYTF TGTGCCAGTGGGACTGCGGGCTACACCTTC
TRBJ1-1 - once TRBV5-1 CASSLTGSTNTEAFF TGCGCCAGCAGCTTGACAGGTTCAACGAACACTGAAGCTTTCTTT
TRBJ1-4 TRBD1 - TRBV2 CASSAGRQGGEKLFF TGTGCCAGCAGTGCTGGTCGACAGGGAGGTGAAAAACTGTTTTTT
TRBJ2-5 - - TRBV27 CASSSISPSNSEQYF TGTGCCAGCAGTTCGATTTCGCCCTCCAATTCGGAGCAGTACTTC
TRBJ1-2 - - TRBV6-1 CASSEGGLDYGYTF TGTGCCAGCAGTGAAGGGGGCTTAGACTATGGCTACACCTTC
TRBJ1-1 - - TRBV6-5 CASRTGSIVNTEAFF TGTGCCAGCAGGACAGGTTCTATAGTGAACACTGAAGCTTTCTTT
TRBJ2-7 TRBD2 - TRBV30 CAWSVWGGSSYEQYF TGTGCCTGGAGTGTTTGGGGAGGGAGCTCCTACGAGCAGTACTTC
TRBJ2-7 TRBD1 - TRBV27 CASSLYRGRGTYEQYF TGTGCCAGCAGTTTATACAGGGGGCGGGGGACCTACGAGCAGTACTTC
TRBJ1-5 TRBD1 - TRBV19 CASRRQGGQPQHF TGTGCCAGTCGCAGGCAGGGGGGTCAGCCCCAGCATTTT
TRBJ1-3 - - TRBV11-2 CASSLGRLDTIYF TGTGCCAGCAGCTTGGGCAGGCTTGACACCATATATTTT
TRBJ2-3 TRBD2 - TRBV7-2 CASSARAAGGLTDTQYF TGTGCCAGCAGCGCCCGGGCAGCGGGGGGCCTCACAGATACGCAGTATTTT
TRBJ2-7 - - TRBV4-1 CASSQGRLQRTYEQYF TGCGCCAGCAGCCAAGGTAGGCTCCAGAGGACCTACGAGCAGTACTTC
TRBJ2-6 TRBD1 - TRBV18 CASSPQRTGPGANVLTF TGTGCCAGCTCACCACAGAGGACAGGGCCAGGGGCCAACGTCCTGACTTTC
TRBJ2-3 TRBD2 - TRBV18 CASSPTSGVHTQYF TGTGCCAGCTCACCGACTAGCGGGGTACATACGCAGTATTTT
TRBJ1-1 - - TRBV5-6 CASSRRVRGGTEAFF TGTGCCAGCAGCCGAAGGGTCAGGGGAGGGACTGAAGCTTTCTTT
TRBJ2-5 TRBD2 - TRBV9 CASSEGTSGRKETQYF TGTGCCAGCAGCGAGGGGACTAGCGGGAGAAAAGAGACCCAGTACTTC
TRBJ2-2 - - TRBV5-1 CASSASGELFF TGCGCCAGCAGCGCGTCCGGGGAGCTGTTTTTT
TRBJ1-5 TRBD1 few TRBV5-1 CASSPGTGNQPQHF TGCGCCAGCAGCCCCGGGACAGGGAATCAGCCCCAGCATTTT
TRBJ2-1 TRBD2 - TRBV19 CASSMWGVGGSGTYNEQFF TGTGCCAGTAGTATGTGGGGTGTAGGAGGTAGCGGGACCTACAATGAGCAGTTCTTC
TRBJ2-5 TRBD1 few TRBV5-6 CASSVDRGRETQYF TGTGCCAGCAGCGTTGACAGGGGCCGGGAGACCCAGTACTTC
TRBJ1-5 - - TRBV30 CAWSLGLNQPQHF TGTGCCTGGAGTCTGGGGCTTAATCAGCCCCAGCATTTT
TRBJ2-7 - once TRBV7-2 CASSPGQVGEQYF TGTGCCAGCAGCCCTGGCCAGGTAGGCGAGCAGTACTTC
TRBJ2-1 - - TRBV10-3 CAISEIDSSYNEQFF TGTGCCATCAGTGAGATAGACAGCTCCTACAATGAGCAGTTCTTC
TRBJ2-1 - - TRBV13 CASSHPSSAYNEQFF TGTGCCAGCAGCCATCCATCTAGTGCCTACAATGAGCAGTTCTTC
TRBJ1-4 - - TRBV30 CAWSDATREREKLFF TGTGCCTGGAGTGACGCGACGCGGGAGAGGGAAAAACTGTTTTTT
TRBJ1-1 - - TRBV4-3 CASSQDRGADTEAFF TGCGCCAGCAGCCAAGATCGGGGGGCGGACACTGAAGCTTTCTTT
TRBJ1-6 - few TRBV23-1 CASRGGFGSPLHF TGCGCCAGCAGAGGGGGATTCGGATCACCCCTCCACTTT
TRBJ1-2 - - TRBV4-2 CASSKLVGFELGYGYTF TGTGCCAGCAGCAAATTGGTCGGGTTTGAATTAGGCTATGGCTACACCTTC
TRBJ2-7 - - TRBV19 CASSIGTRPYEQYF TGTGCCAGTAGTATCGGGACACGTCCCTACGAGCAGTACTTC
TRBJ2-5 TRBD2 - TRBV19 CASSIGTSAGETQYF TGTGCCAGTAGTATAGGAACTAGCGCGGGTGAGACCCAGTACTTC
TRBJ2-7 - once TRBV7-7 CASSPSPSPSSYEQYF TGTGCTAGCAGCCCCAGTCCCTCGCCCAGCTCCTACGAGCAGTACTTC
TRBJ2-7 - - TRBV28 CASISGTSYEQYF TGTGCCAGCATATCCGGGACATCCTACGAGCAGTACTTC
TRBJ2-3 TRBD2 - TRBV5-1 CASRMLGTSGTDTQYF TGCGCCAGCAGGATGTTAGGGACTAGCGGCACAGATACGCAGTATTTT
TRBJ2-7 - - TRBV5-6 CASSLARTAYEQYF TGTGCCAGCAGCTTGGCCAGGACAGCCTACGAGCAGTACTTC
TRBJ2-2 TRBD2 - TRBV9 CASSVGLAGTTGELFF TGTGCCAGCAGCGTAGGACTAGCGGGAACCACCGGGGAGCTGTTTTTT
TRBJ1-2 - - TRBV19 CASSIGPGEVDGYTF TGTGCCAGTAGTATAGGGCCAGGGGAAGTTGATGGCTACACCTTC